This passage covers 2 T cell receptor beta chains from one sample sequenced in a study of T-cell reconstitution after alpha-beta-depleted transplantation in children. Preparing the TCRbeta library involved the use of unique molecular identifiers. MiXCR, run by TCRdb on the PCR reads, gives a single entry per CDR3 protein. The table lists about 1,000,000 distinct CDR3 sequences, about 30% of them singletons. The material sequenced was PBMCs, mostly from graft donor cells, taken 360 days after TCRalphabeta/CD19-depleted stem cell transplant. Receptor source: a boy under three years old who had a stem cell transplant for SCID, so the T cells may come from the graft donor.

The rearrangement joins TRBV6-5 to TRBJ2-1, with D perhaps given as TRBD1 or TRBD2 (5 bases each). CDR3 length equals 14 residues. CDR1 is MNHEY and CDR2 is SVGAGI in the germline V gene. V was shortened by 4 bases and J by 9 bases, with 16 bases between the two germline ends. The DNA of the CDR3 is TGTGCCAGCAGTTTAGGGGTCACGGGACGTGAGCAGTTCTTC. It specifies CASSLGVTGREQFF.

This sequence joins TRBV6-1 and TRBJ2-3, with D possibly being TRBD1 (5 bases). Germline V gene sequence: CDR1 MNHNS, CDR2 SASEGT. Trimming pared 0 bases from V and 4 bases from J, leaving 11 bases between. This CDR3 region has 15 residues. The CDR3 DNA sequence: TGTGCCAGCAGTGAAGCGAAGCCCAGGGCAGATACGCAGTATTTT. Protein sequence: CASSEAKPRADTQYF.